This TCR beta chain derives from a study of blood T cell repertoires in COVID-19. Looking at the study overall: Sites in the United States, Italy and Spain provided acute and convalescent COVID-19 samples. The cDNA or gDNA used as material had been derived from T cells, B-cell-depleted T cells, or PBMCs.

The V end lost 4 bases, the J end lost 4 bases, and 18 bases lay between the germline ends. CDR1 is SGHNT, CDR2 YYREEE, per germline (reference sequence). The length of the CDR3 is 16 residues. As originally analysed: The assay estimated nucleated cells by amplifying reference gene primers. Here immunoSEQ multiplex PCR was the method, and the copy in TCRdb shows in-frame clones only, minus some. V and J calls and clone size are as listed in that table; D and trimming were resolved from the DNA. The sample carries 250,000 to 300,000 clones, about 89% recorded once. The sequenced sample was peripheral blood. The chain has TRBV5-4 and TRBJ2-1, with D possibly matching TRBD2 (7 bases). The sequence came from a man aged 40-49 years with acute or convalescent COVID-19. The CDR3 protein is CASSQLKGGWYNEQFF. CDR3 DNA sequence: TGTGCCAGCAGCCAATTAAAGGGGGGGTGGTACAATGAGCAGTTCTTC. Variable domain in full (rest from reference TRBV5-4 and TRBJ2-1): ETGVTQSPTHLIKTRGQQVTLRCSSQSGHNTVSWYQQALGQGPQFIFQYYREEENGRGNFPPRFSGLQFPNYSSELNVNALELDDSALYLCASSQLKGGWYNEQFFGPGTRLTVL.